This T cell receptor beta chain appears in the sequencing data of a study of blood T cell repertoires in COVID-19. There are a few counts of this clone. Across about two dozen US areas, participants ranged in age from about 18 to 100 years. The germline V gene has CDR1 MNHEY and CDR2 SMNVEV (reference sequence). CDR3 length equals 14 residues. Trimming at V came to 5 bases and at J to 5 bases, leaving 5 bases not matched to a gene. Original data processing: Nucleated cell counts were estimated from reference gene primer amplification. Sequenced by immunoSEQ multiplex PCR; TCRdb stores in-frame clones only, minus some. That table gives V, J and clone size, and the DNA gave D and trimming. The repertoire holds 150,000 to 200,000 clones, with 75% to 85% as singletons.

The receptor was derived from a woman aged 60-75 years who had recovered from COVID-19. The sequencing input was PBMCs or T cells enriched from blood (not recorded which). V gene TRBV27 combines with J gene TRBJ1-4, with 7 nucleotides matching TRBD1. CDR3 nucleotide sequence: TGTGCCAGCAGTCCGGGACAGCGAAATGAAAAACTGTTTTTT. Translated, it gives CASSPGQRNEKLFF.